One and the same sample provided the 19 T cell receptor beta chains below, sequenced in a study of tissue T cells after allogeneic stem cell transplantation. Time point in this sample: mouse harvest day 7 after allogeneic transplant. Each mouse received 10^7 T-cell-depleted marrow cells plus 10^6 splenic CD5+ T cells by tail vein. TCRdb's table, derived via immunoSEQ multiplex PCR, lists solely in-frame clones and lacks some. The sample records about 8,200 clones, under 50% being singletons. Sequenced material: gut tissue. Receptors were obtained from a female BALB/c mouse given C57BL/6 T cells with graft-versus-host disease after an allogeneic hematopoietic cell transplant.

This clone was seen only a few times. Each gene name is a mouse one. From the germline J gene comes the end of the CDR3, since the read stops 1 residue before it. The chain joins TRBV1 to TRBJ2-4; maybe TRBD1 (5 bases). CDR3 length: 14 amino acids. Germline values: CDR1 NSQYPW, CDR2 LRSPGD (reference sequence). Trimming removed 4 bases from V and 2 bases from J, with 10 bases in between. The CDR3 region is CTCSVRGDQNTLYF. The sequenced CDR3 bases are TGCACCTGCAGTGTAAGGGGAGATCAAAACACCTTGTAC.

Turning to this clone: Mouse gene names apply. Coverage ceases 1 residue before the CDR3 finishes, and the germline J gene fills in the end. This chain links TRBV16 with TRBJ2-7, with a tentative D call TRBD1 (6 bases). This CDR3 comprises 12 residues. The V gene lost 1 base and the J gene lost 7 bases, with 8 bases spanning the gap. Germline CDR1 SGHSA, CDR2 FRNQAP. CDR3 amino acids: CASSLARGEQYF. Partial CDR3 DNA: TGTGCAAGCAGCTTAGCCAGGGGAGAACAGTAC.

On this clone: Gene names follow the mouse nomenclature. The read ends 1 residue shy of where the CDR3 ends; the end is completed using the germline J gene. This chain joins TRBV26 and TRBJ2-4; weak D call: TRBD2 (5 bases). Looked up from germline, CDR1 is KGHPV and CDR2 is FQNQEV (reference sequence). This CDR3 contains 14 residues. Trimming removed 6 bases at V and 0 bases at J, with 10 bases between. CDR3 DNA (partial): TGTGCCAGCAGCCTGGGCAATAGTCAAAACACCTTGTAC. Amino acid sequence: CASSLGNSQNTLY. The full-length CDR3 reads as CASSLGNSQNTLYF.

This clone showed up just once. Mouse germline and gene names are used. The read terminates 1 residue before the CDR3 end, so the remaining end is supplied by the germline J gene. The chain joins TRBV3 to TRBJ2-7; 7 bases map to TRBD2. This CDR3 has 13 residues. CDR1 SNHLY and CDR2 FYNGKV come from the germline V gene (reference sequence). The V segment lost 3 bases and the J segment 3 bases; nucleotides outside the gene matches: 2. The CDR3 region is CASSLGLNYEQYF. The covered CDR3 bases are TGTGCCAGCAGCTTGGGACTGAACTATGAACAGTAC.

To note about this clone: Gene names are mouse gene names. The CDR3 is cut off 1 residue early in the read; its end comes from the germline J gene. V and J are TRBV26 and TRBJ2-4; D is uncertain. V shed 4 bases and J shed 0 bases, with 8 bases lying between them. Germline V gene data show CDR1 as KGHPV and CDR2 as FQNQEV (reference sequence). The CDR3 has 14 residues. The CDR3 DNA, read in part, is TGTGCCAGCAGTCCGACTACTAGTCAAAACACCTTGTAC. The encoded protein is CASSPTTSQNTLY. The CDR3 in its entirety is CASSPTTSQNTLYF.

This clone was detected only a few times. The genes and germline here are from mouse. Sequencing ends 1 residue short of the CDR3 end; the germline J gene provides the rest. This chain connects TRBV12-1 to TRBJ2-1, with D possibly TRBD1 on 7 matching bases. V was pared by 1 base and J by 7 bases, with 10 bases between. CDR1 is SGHSN, CDR2 HYEKVE, per germline. The CDR3 totals 13 residues. The CDR3 region is CASSLGGGAEQFF. The sequenced part of the CDR3 DNA is TGTGCCAGCTCTCTAGGGGGCGGAGCTGAGCAGTTC.

About this clone: The genes and germline here are from mouse. The read ends 1 residue before the CDR3 terminus; that terminus is restored from the germline J gene. The gene calls are TRBV23 and TRBJ1-1. The CDR3 extends over 14 amino acids. The germline gives CDR1 KGHTA, CDR2 FQNQQP. The CDR3 spells CSSSQGGTNTEVFF. Partial CDR3 DNA: TGCTCCAGCAGTCAAGGGGGGACAAACACAGAAGTCTTC. The full variable domain, with the rest looked up from reference TRBV23 and TRBJ1-1, is DAAVTQKPRYLIKMKGQEAEMKCIPEKGHTAVFWYQQKQSKELKFLIYFQNQQPLDQIDMVKERFSAVCPSSSLCSLGIRTCEAEDSALYLCSSSQGGTNTEVFFGKGTRLTVV.

Points on this clone: Germline and genes here are mouse. Coverage ceases 1 residue before the CDR3 finishes, and the germline J gene fills in the end. This chain links TRBV21 with TRBJ2-2; 11 bases map to TRBD2. TRBV21 is flagged as an ORF with uncertain function. Trimming took 2 bases from V and 2 from J; bases not matched to a gene: 7. This CDR3 is built from 18 residues. The CDR3 DNA, read in part, is TGTGCTAGCAGTCAAAATCTTGACTGGGGGGGGAACACCGGGCAGCTCTAC. Its translation is CASSQNLDWGGNTGQLY. The entire CDR3 protein reads CASSQNLDWGGNTGQLYF.

Concerning this clone: Genes and germline come from the mouse. Read data end 1 residue before the CDR3 end; the end is taken from the germline J gene. This chain links TRBV19 with TRBJ2-7; TRBD1 is a possible D gene (6 bases). Germline CDR1 is FNHDT and CDR2 is SITEND (reference sequence). Trimming took 2 bases from V and 4 from J, leaving 7 bases between them. The CDR3 has 12 amino acids. The covered CDR3 bases are TGTGCCAGCAGTATGGGACAATATGAACAGTAC. Amino acid sequence: CASSMGQYEQY. The full-length CDR3 reads as CASSMGQYEQYF.

About this clone: Gene and germline names: mouse. Coverage ceases 1 residue before the CDR3 finishes, and the germline J gene fills in the end. This chain links TRBV16 with TRBJ1-4; D is unresolved. V dropped 0 bases and J dropped 3 bases, with 2 bases sitting between them. Germline values: CDR1 SGHSA, CDR2 FRNQAP. The CDR3 consists of 13 residues. Incomplete CDR3 DNA: TGTGCAAGCAGCTTAGAGGCCAACGAAAGATTATTT. It yields the protein CASSLEANERLF. The complete CDR3 sequence is CASSLEANERLFF.

Concerning this clone: Gene names are mouse gene names. The read ends 1 residue shy of where the CDR3 ends; the end is completed using the germline J gene. The V and J genes are TRBV26 and TRBJ1-1; TRBD1 agrees at 7 bases. The V gene's germline CDR1 is KGHPV and CDR2 FQNQEV (reference sequence). The CDR3 loop spans 14 amino acids. V lost 4 bases and J lost 0; bases outside the gene matches: 2. The sequenced CDR3 bases are TGTGCCAGCAGTCCCGGGACAGCAAACACAGAAGTCTTC. It translates to CASSPGTANTEVF. Given in full, the CDR3 is CASSPGTANTEVFF.

A single count supports this clone. Mouse germline and gene names are used. The read stops 1 residue short of the end of the CDR3; the missing end is completed from the germline J gene. The V call is TRBV13-2, the J call TRBJ2-4, with 11 nucleotides matching TRBD2. Germline V gene sequence: CDR1 NNHNN, CDR2 SYGAGS (reference sequence). V shed 1 base, J shed 2 bases, and the junction held 3 bases outside the gene matches. CDR3 length equals 16 residues. Partial CDR3 DNA: TGTGCCAGCGGTGATTGGACTGGGGGGAATCAAAACACCTTGTAC. Translating gives CASGDWTGGNQNTLY. From start to end, the CDR3 is CASGDWTGGNQNTLYF.

Remarks on this clone: The gene names here belong to mouse. The read falls 1 residue short of the CDR3 end, and the missing part is taken from the germline J gene. This chain uses TRBV29 with TRBJ1-4; 8 bases align to TRBD1. CDR3 length: 17 residues. Germline V gene sequence: CDR1 MSHET, CDR2 SYDVDS. V lost 6 bases, J lost 0 bases, and 9 bases stayed unmatched. The sequenced part of the CDR3 DNA is TGTGCTAGCAGCCGTCATACAGGGGGGATTTCCAACGAAAGATTATTT. Translation: CASSRHTGGISNERLF. In full, the CDR3 is CASSRHTGGISNERLFF.

With regard to this clone: Mouse gene names apply. The read terminates 1 residue before the CDR3 end, so the remaining end is supplied by the germline J gene. J is TRBJ2-4 and V is TRBV15, with D perhaps being TRBD1 or TRBD2 (5 bases each). Germline V gene lookup returns CDR1 SGHND and CDR2 FRSKSL. Trimming left V 6 bases short and J 4 bases short, with 11 bases between. The CDR3 consists of 13 residues. The DNA read from the CDR3 is TGTGCCAGCAGCCGCGCGGGGGAAAACACCTTGTAC. Amino acids: CASSRAGENTLY. The whole CDR3 sequence is CASSRAGENTLYF. The complete variable domain, with remaining parts taken from reference TRBV15 and TRBJ2-4, reads DAGVTQTPRHEVAEKGQTIILKCEPVSGHNDLFWYRQTKIQGLELLSYFRSKSLMEDGGAFKDRFKAEMLNSSFSTLKIQPTEPKDSAVYLCASSRAGENTLYFGAGTRLSVL.

This clone was picked up one time. The listed genes are named as in mouse. The CDR3 is cut off 1 residue early in the read; its end comes from the germline J gene. The rearrangement links TRBV16 to TRBJ2-3; D could derive from TRBD1 or TRBD2 (6 bases each). V gave up 8 bases and J gave up 0 bases, with 9 bases separating them. The germline V gene has CDR1 SGHSA and CDR2 FRNQAP. The CDR3 is made up of 13 amino acids. The sequenced CDR3 bases are TGTGCAAGCTTGGGGGCTAGTGCAGAAACGCTGTAT. Its translation: CASLGASAETLY. Given in full, the CDR3 is CASLGASAETLYF.

For this clone: The listed genes are named as in mouse. The part of the CDR3 DNA that was read is TGCACCTGCAGTGCAGAAGTTTCCTATAATTCGCCCCTCTAC. Residues: CTCSAEVSYNSPLY. The full CDR3 is CTCSAEVSYNSPLYF. V gene TRBV1 combines with J gene TRBJ1-6; D remains unclear. The read terminates 1 residue before the CDR3 end, so the remaining end is supplied by the germline J gene. TRBJ1-6 is noted as an ORF with a role that remains uncertain. Trimming took 0 bases from V and 0 from J, leaving 3 bases between them. The CDR3 is made up of 15 amino acids. Germline CDR1 and CDR2: NSQYPW and LRSPGD (reference sequence).

About this clone itself: Genes and germline come from the mouse. Read data end 1 residue before the CDR3 end; the end is taken from the germline J gene. The chain carries TRBV12-2 and TRBJ1-4; 7 bases agree with TRBD1. V lost 0 bases and J lost 5; bases outside the gene matches: 5. The CDR3 is 15 residues long. The germline gives CDR1 SGHLS, CDR2 HYDKME. The CDR3 loop reads CASSLGDRVNERLFF. CDR3 DNA (partial): TGTGCCAGCTCTCTCGGAGACAGGGTAAACGAAAGATTATTT.

Details on this clone: All gene names here are mouse names. Sequencing ends 1 residue short of the CDR3 end; the germline J gene provides the rest. This sequence joins TRBV14 and TRBJ1-6, with 8 bases identical to TRBD1. TRBJ1-6 is flagged as an ORF with uncertain function. The CDR3 runs to 14 residues. Trimming at V came to 2 bases and at J to 7 bases, leaving 2 bases not matched to a gene. CDR1 is SGHDT and CDR2 is FRDEAV in the germline V gene. The sequenced part of the CDR3 DNA is TGTGCCAGCAGTTTTGCAGGGGGCAATTCGCCCCTCTAC. Translating gives CASSFAGGNSPLY. The entire CDR3 sequence reads CASSFAGGNSPLYF.

Points on this clone: The gene names given are mouse names. The CDR3 extends 1 residue past the end of the read, so its final part is completed from the germline J gene. V is TRBV26 and J is TRBJ2-5; 8 bases match TRBD2. Losses at the gene ends were 3 bases for V and 2 bases for J; bases not matched to a gene: 1. The CDR3 is made up of 14 amino acids. Germline CDR1 is KGHPV and CDR2 is FQNQEV (reference sequence). CDR3 sequence: CASSLLGGQDTQYF. The DNA read from the CDR3 is TGTGCCAGCAGTCTCCTGGGGGGCCAAGACACCCAGTAC.